A single sample gave rise to the 21 T cell receptor beta chains below, sequenced in a study of blood T cell repertoires in COVID-19. The repertoire was sequenced with immunoSEQ multiplex PCR; TCRdb's copy has only in-frame clones and lacks some. Here the sample spans 150,000 or so clones, around 73% being singletons. The source material was PBMCs or T cells enriched from blood (not recorded which). The receptor source for this set is a woman in her forties or fifties who had recovered from COVID-19.

CDR3 residues: CATSRDLGTFGNTIYF. The CDR3 DNA is TGTGCCACCAGCAGAGATCTTGGGACATTTGGAAACACCATATATTTT. This chain uses TRBV15 with TRBJ1-3; D may be TRBD1 (6 bases). The CDR3 is made up of 16 amino acids. CDR1 is LNHNV, CDR2 YYDKDF, per germline (reference sequence). With 0 bases removed from V and 3 bases from J, the gap between germline ends came to 12 bases.

This chain connects TRBV7-2 to TRBJ2-4, with 11 bases identical to TRBD2. The CDR3 extends over 14 amino acids. The germline CDR1 and CDR2 sequences are SGHTA and FQGNSA. The V gene end was trimmed by 5 bases and the J gene end by 8 bases; junction bases not matched to a gene: 5. The CDR3 loop reads CASSPGSGGDIQYF. CDR3 nucleotide sequence: TGTGCCAGCAGCCCCGGTAGCGGGGGGGACATTCAGTACTTC.

The chain recombines TRBV29-1 with TRBJ2-5; maybe TRBD1 (5 bases). This CDR3 has 13 residues. The germline V gene has CDR1 SQVTM and CDR2 ANQGSEA. Trimming shortened V by 4 bases and J by 5 bases, and 14 bases separated the two germline ends. The CDR3 here is CSVARQGSETQYF. Here the CDR3 DNA reads TGCAGCGTTGCGCGGCAGGGTAGCGAGACCCAGTACTTC.

The chain recombines TRBV11-2 with TRBJ2-4; 8 bases align to TRBD1. The junction had 0 bases not matched to a gene; V was cut back by 1 base and J by 1 base. The germline CDR1 and CDR2 sequences are SGHAT and FQNNGV. This CDR3 is 15 amino acids long. The DNA for the CDR3 is TGTGCCAGCAGCTTAGGGGACAGGGCCAAAAACATTCAGTACTTC. Protein: CASSLGDRAKNIQYF.

The genes are TRBV6-5 and TRBJ2-7; 10 bases agree with TRBD1. V shed 8 bases and J 4 bases; nucleotides not matched to a gene: 8. This CDR3 is built from 14 residues. Germline V gene data show CDR1 as MNHEY and CDR2 as SVGAGI. CDR3 DNA sequence: TGTGCCAGCCTACAGGACAGGGGGATGTACGAGCAGTACGTC. Translated, it gives CASLQDRGMYEQYV.

V and J are TRBV5-1 and TRBJ1-1; TRBD1 agrees at 7 bases. The V gene's germline CDR1 is SGHRS and CDR2 YFSETQ. CDR3 length: 16 amino acids. V shed 0 bases, J shed 5 bases, and the junction held 10 bases outside the gene matches. The chain's CDR3 is CASSLESQGVGTEAFF. CDR3 nucleotide sequence: TGCGCCAGCAGCTTGGAATCTCAGGGGGTCGGGACTGAAGCTTTCTTT.

The chain carries TRBV11-3 and TRBJ2-2, with TRBD2 matching over 7 bases. With 4 bases clipped from V and 0 bases from J, the junction kept 11 bases outside the gene matches. The CDR3 length is 18 residues. Germline V gene sequence: CDR1 SGHNT, CDR2 YENEEA. CDR3 sequence reads: CASSSKGQGGTNTGELFF. CDR3 bases: TGTGCCAGCAGCTCCAAAGGGCAGGGAGGGACGAACACCGGGGAGCTGTTTTTT.

V gene TRBV29-1 combines with J gene TRBJ2-1, with TRBD2 identical over 9 bases. V shed 3 bases, J shed 4 bases, and the junction held 4 bases outside the gene matches. CDR1 SQVTM and CDR2 ANQGSEA come from the germline V gene. This CDR3 spans 14 amino acids. The CDR3 DNA reads as TGCAGCGTTGACGGCGGGGGGGCTTACAATGAGCAGTTCTTC. Its translation is CSVDGGGAYNEQFF.

V and J are TRBV5-8 and TRBJ2-7; D gene unclear. CDR3 size: 17 residues. V lost 3 bases to trimming and J lost 0 bases, with 19 bases between them. Germline V gene sequence: CDR1 SGHTS, CDR2 YDEGEE. CDR3 amino acids: CASSSTVLPSPSYEQYF. The CDR3 bases are TGTGCCAGCAGCTCAACAGTTCTACCCTCGCCCTCCTACGAGCAGTACTTC.

The V and J genes are TRBV9 and TRBJ2-1; TRBD2 agrees at 8 bases. CDR1 is SGDLS, CDR2 YYNGEE, per germline. This CDR3 has 15 residues. With 2 bases clipped from V and 7 bases from J, the junction kept 8 bases outside the gene matches. This CDR3 reads CASSVSGTRGNEQFF. Written as DNA, the CDR3 is TGTGCCAGCAGCGTTAGCGGGACCCGTGGTAATGAGCAGTTCTTC. Full variable domain (outside the CDR3, taken from reference TRBV9 and TRBJ2-1): DSGVTQTPKHLITATGQRVTLRCSPRSGDLSVYWYQQSLDQGLQFLIQYYNGEERAKGNILERFSAQQFPDLHSELNLSSLELGDSALYFCASSVSGTRGNEQFFGPGTRLTVL.

This clone was seen once. The V call is TRBV4-1, the J call TRBJ1-5; D gene uncertain. This CDR3 spans 15 amino acids. CDR1 is MGHRA, CDR2 YSYEKL, per germline. V was clipped by 4 bases and J by 6 bases, with 16 bases between them. The CDR3, as DNA: TGCGCCAGCAGCCCGAAAAGGCGGCGGTCTCAGCCCCAGCATTTT. Protein: CASSPKRRRSQPQHF.

This clone is a singleton in its sample. The V and J genes are TRBV7-6 and TRBJ1-4; a possible D gene is TRBD1 (5 bases). CDR3 size: 14 residues. CDR1 and CDR2 from the germline V gene are SGHVS and FNYEAQ. V was cut by 5 bases and J by 7 bases, with 14 bases left in between. CDR3: CASSHRGITEKLFF. CDR3 nucleotide sequence: TGTGCCAGCAGCCACCGGGGGATAACTGAAAAACTGTTTTTT.

CDR3 protein: CASRAVISSYEQYF. DNA for the CDR3: TGTGCCAGCAGGGCGGTGATTAGCTCCTACGAGCAGTACTTC. The rearrangement uses TRBV2 and TRBJ2-7; no clear D. Germline V lookup: CDR1 SNHLY, CDR2 FYNNEI. V lost 6 bases and J 0 bases, leaving 12 bases between the germline ends. The CDR3 sequence is 14 residues long.

This clone was detected only a few times. The CDR3 DNA sequence: TGTGCCAGCAGTGTTGAAGGGACTCTCTCTGGAAACACCATATATTTT. Its protein product is CASSVEGTLSGNTIYF. The chain joins TRBV2 to TRBJ1-3, with a possible D match to TRBD1 (5 bases). Trimming pared 4 bases from V and 0 bases from J, leaving 13 bases between. Looked up from germline, CDR1 is SNHLY and CDR2 is FYNNEI. The CDR3 spans 16 residues. Full variable domain (missing parts from reference TRBV2 and TRBJ1-3): EPEVTQTPSHQVTQMGQEVILRCVPISNHLYFYWYRQILGQKVEFLVSFYNNEISEKSEIFDDQFSVERPDGSNFTLKIRSTKLEDSAMYFCASSVEGTLSGNTIYFGEGSWLTVV.

This rearrangement joins TRBV6-5 to TRBJ1-6; 7 bases line up with TRBD1. CDR1 is MNHEY and CDR2 is SVGAGI in the germline V gene. V lost 2 bases and J lost 10; bases outside the gene matches: 8. The CDR3 runs to 15 residues. In DNA form, the CDR3 reads TGTGCCAGCAGTTACCGGCTGACAGGGTTGTCACCCCTCCACTTT. It translates to CASSYRLTGLSPLHF.

J is TRBJ1-3 and V is TRBV6-5; 7 nucleotides match TRBD1. V lost 6 bases and J lost 5; bases outside the gene matches: 7. The germline CDR1 and CDR2 sequences are MNHEY and SVGAGI. CDR3 size: 14 residues. The CDR3 loop is CASSKDRRRNTIYF. The DNA of the CDR3 is TGTGCCAGCAGCAAGGACAGGCGGAGAAACACCATATATTTT.

The chain couples TRBV28 to TRBJ2-1; D uncertain. The V end was cut by 6 bases, the J end by 5 bases, with 11 bases between. There are 13 residues in the CDR3. The V gene's germline CDR1 is MDHEN and CDR2 SYDVKM. The CDR3 coding sequence is TGTGCCAGCAGAGACTCTATGAACAATGAGCAGTTCTTC. As protein: CASRDSMNNEQFF.

This chain connects TRBV5-4 to TRBJ1-2; D possibly corresponds to TRBD1 (5 bases). Trimming removed 6 bases from V and 5 bases from J, with 17 bases in between. Germline V lookup: CDR1 SGHNT, CDR2 YYREEE (reference sequence). The CDR3 runs to 14 residues. The CDR3 nucleotides read TGTGCCAGCACGCCGGGGGGGGTCACTTATGGCTACACCTTC. Translation: CASTPGGVTYGYTF.

The chain combines TRBV24-1 with TRBJ1-2, with 9 bases identical to TRBD1. Germline V CDR1 and CDR2: KGHDR, SFDVKD. The CDR3 runs to 18 residues. After removal of 4 bases from V and 0 bases from J, the junction contained 11 bases not matched to a gene. This CDR3 is CATSEGNRGRGANYGYTF. CDR3 nucleotide sequence: TGTGCCACCAGTGAAGGGAACAGGGGGCGGGGAGCTAACTATGGCTACACCTTC.

The rearrangement uses TRBV28 and TRBJ2-7; TRBD1 matches 9 bases. The CDR3 consists of 15 residues. Per the germline V gene, CDR1 is MDHEN and CDR2 is SYDVKM. Trimming cost V 5 bases and J 5 bases; bases outside gene matches: 10. The CDR3: CASSPPGQGGNEQYF. The CDR3 nucleotides are TGTGCCAGCAGTCCACCGGGACAGGGAGGGAACGAGCAGTACTTC.

V gene TRBV28 combines with J gene TRBJ2-7; 7 positions agree with TRBD1. This CDR3 is 14 amino acids long. In germline, CDR1 is MDHEN, CDR2 SYDVKM. The V segment lost 4 bases and the J segment 4 bases; nucleotides outside the gene matches: 7. For the CDR3, the DNA is TGTGCCAGCAGTTCATCCTACAGGGGATACGAGCAGTACTTC. The encoded protein is CASSSSYRGYEQYF.